Reported below is one TCR beta chain. Germline-derived CDR1 and CDR2 are SQVTM and ANQGSEA. The CDR3 has 12 amino acids. V dropped 8 bases and J dropped 4; count of bases not matched to a gene: 5. These data come from a study of control samples from healthy donors and cancer patients. Profiling relied on immunoSEQ multiplex PCR, and the TCRdb table lists in-frame clones only, not all of them. The sample consists of about 110,000 clones, roughly 90% of them appearing once. This rearrangement joins TRBV29-1 to TRBJ2-3; TRBD1 agrees at 8 bases. Sequences were obtained from PBMCs. The TCR sequence derives from a woman aged 60-75 years with lung cancer. The CDR3 reads CSTGQGADTQYF. The CDR3 nucleotides are TGCAGCACAGGACAGGGAGCAGATACGCAGTATTTT.